This T cell receptor beta chain appears in the sequencing data of a study of cytomegalovirus exposure and HLA in healthy donors (dated by TCRdb to the late 2010s). The study in broad terms: An earlier analysis of under 600 of the donors reported approximately 300 Gb of sequence data and some 100 million unique TCR beta sequences from 150 million to 200 million T cells. The number of donors typed differed by locus, with about 629-630 for A, B, C, DRB1 and DQB1, around 520 for DQA1, 600 to 610 for DPA1, and some 440 for DPB1. Roughly 5 DR-DQ haplotypes were treated as single units for association and clustering because of strong linkage in the cohort. Both class I and class II loci were covered by HLA typing, at four-digit resolution. Of the roughly 400 genotyped donors, 65% to 90% were placed in the genetic ancestry cluster associated with self-reported Caucasian donors. To predict cytomegalovirus infection status, the study combined high-throughput TCR immunosequencing, statistical association of individual TCRs with disease status, and machine learning. All discovery cohort repertoires had been generated using a single sequencing platform. In addition to the first cohort of 500 to 850 subjects, a separate validation cohort of some 120 different subjects was used. The study was designed to test whether signatures of past pathogen exposure could be identified by cataloging public T cell receptors. In an earlier analysis of 550 to 700 of the donors, high-throughput TCR beta sequencing was used to judge whether each TCR beta V gene segment behaved as functional or pseudogenic. A later analysis re-examined previously published TCR beta repertoires from over 500 donors and added high-resolution HLA genotyping to investigate patterns of TCR occurrence. An early release that covered about 600 HLA-typed donors contained approximately 300 gigabases of sequencing data and about 93 million unique TCR sequences. Rather than drawing on any new phenotypic data, the later analysis identified candidate immune exposures from TCR beta sequences and the way those sequences occurred across donors. A later genetic analysis took genome-wide SNP genotypes for about three fifths of the 666 donors and used that subset as a discovery cohort. On average, roughly 250,000 unique TCR beta nucleotide sequences were sequenced per donor among a few hundred genotyped donors of the cohort, with roughly 20% of those sequences being non-productive. Alongside the repertoire data, information on donor age, sex, ethnicity and CMV serostatus was compiled. The T cell repertoires of several hundred subjects were profiled by immunosequencing and related to cytomegalovirus serostatus. On the study overall, not on this receptor specifically: Most CMV-associated TCR beta chains appeared to be HLA-restricted in a later analysis, and the HLA associations seemed to be driven largely by CMV exposure. The 87-base-pair reads could not distinguish some IMGT-functional V segments, including TRBV6-2 and TRBV6-3, so those segments were excluded. Strong co-occurrence of HLA alleles, especially DR and DQ, made assigning TCR associations to individual alleles difficult. Across donors, most TCR sequences were observed very rarely, whereas some public TCRs were present in many individuals. A later genetic analysis associated a missense DCLRE1C variant with V-gene and J-gene trimming of TCR beta chains, and an independent cohort replicated the association. A later analysis found that TCR association rates varied across HLA loci, with DRB1 alleles showing the most associated TCRs and HLA-C alleles the fewest. Presence/absence analyses assumed roughly uniform sequencing depth across donors, an assumption that may not hold. In a later genetic analysis, fewer N-insertions in productive TCRs were reported among donors in an Asian-associated ancestry cluster than the roughly 710-donor mean. It was suggested by the authors that the approach could potentially be generalized to other disease states and immunological phenotypes. Three of the identified cytomegalovirus-associated TCR beta chains were confirmed in vitro to be specific for cytomegalovirus antigens. Cytomegalovirus status was reported to be diagnosed by the classifier with high specificity and sensitivity in both the original and validation cohorts. A cluster of highly shared sequence variants was judged likely to be a technical artifact of the sequencing pipeline. Because HLA typing was missing for some donors at each locus, association tests included only the typed subset. A later analysis associated 15,000 to 20,000 TCR beta sequences with specific HLA alleles at a false discovery rate of 0.05. In an earlier analysis of some 640 of the donors, most TCR beta V segments were observed in productive rearrangements about 90% or about 30% of the time, broadly matching IMGT annotations. Because counts were too low, around 17 rarely observed V segments, including chromosome 9 orphons, were left out of the earlier analysis of some 600 of the donors. According to a later analysis, parvovirus B19, influenza, CMV and Epstein-Barr virus appeared linked to several top co-occurrence clusters. The only immune exposure information available for the cohort was CMV serostatus. A further reported finding was that TCR beta sequences accurately predicted the HLA-A and HLA-B alleles for most subjects in the first cohort. This cohort had only TCR beta chains sequenced, and the lack of alpha or paired-chain data limited which features could be detected. In a later analysis, HLA-associated TCR beta chains were found to be more clonally expanded and to have lower generation probabilities than equally common non-associated chains. A total of fewer than 200 TCR beta chains were listed by the study as associated with cytomegalovirus. Linkage disequilibrium might explain the correlated functional status among segregating V segments, but an unknown experimental factor could not be ruled out.

From cysteine to phenylalanine, the CDR3 is 16 amino acids long. Left in the record is the CDR3 DNA by itself, 48 bases read in frame from the first base. The germline V gene encodes CDR1 SEHNR and CDR2 FQNEAQ (reference sequence). V sheds 5 bases and J sheds 0 bases, leaving 16 bases between their ends. This clone was seen a single time. Its antigen is not yet known. No base qualities exist here, and no much larger clone lies one base off it. The method behind the library was the immunoSEQ multiplex PCR assay. For the multiplex PCR, a mixture combining 60 forward primers for TCR Vbeta segments and 13 reverse primers for TCR Jbeta segments was used. A multiplex PCR assay on genomic DNA amplified the CDR3 region of rearranged TCR beta genes. Amplified TCR beta libraries were sequenced as 87-base-pair reads on the Illumina HiSeq System. On the authors' methods: A later analysis tallied some 79 million unique TCR beta chains across the 550 to 850 repertoires, and around 12 million of those chains were shared by two or more donors. Raw reads were error-corrected and collapsed into unique sequences by a nearest-neighbor algorithm in which closely related sequences were merged to remove PCR and sequencing errors. To assign V, D and J gene segments, CDR3 sequences were aligned to IMGT reference sequences. Each retained sequence needed at least a six-nucleotide match to both a V gene segment and a J gene segment. Rearrangements were classified as productive when the CDR3 lacked stop codons and remained in frame with V and J, and all other rearrangements were classified as non-productive. Following IMGT convention, CDR3 was defined as the stretch from the second conserved V-encoded cysteine up to the conserved J-encoded phenylalanine. Sequences without an unambiguous match to a single V gene segment were excluded from the earlier analysis of 450 to 750 of the donors. An earlier analysis of over 450 of the donors classified V segments as functional when productive rearrangements were above 56.7% and as segregating when the standard deviation between donors was above 5%. A statistical classification framework was built to diagnose cytomegalovirus status from the catalog of TCR beta chain sequences. V and J gene assignment, in a later analysis, came from comparing TCR nucleotide sequences with IMGT/GENE-DB human TR gene sequences. A later analysis assigned CDR3 sequences and most-parsimonious VDJ recombination scenarios with the TCRdist pipeline. In a later analysis, each TCR beta chain was defined by its CDR3 amino acid sequence together with its V-gene family, and reads without a unique V-gene family were excluded. To address suspected cross-contamination and a sequencing artifact, a later analysis removed 592 highly shared, low-generation-probability nucleotide sequences. In a later analysis, a clonal expansion index for each public chain was calculated from normalized within-repertoire ranks of inferred template counts. In a later analysis, generation probabilities were computed using a VDJ recombination model fitted to out-of-frame rearrangements, and the results were checked against IGoR. In a later analysis, TCR-TCR, TCR-HLA and TCR-CMV co-occurrence was scored with hypergeometric tests, and a repertoire-size bias correction was applied to TCR pairs. In a later analysis, false discovery rates were estimated by permuting HLA or CMV assignments 20 times. In a later analysis, co-occurring TCRs were grouped with DBSCAN, and TCRdist sequence similarity was added when clustering was performed within HLA-allele-positive subsets. Repertoires with fewer than 30,000 or more than 120,000 public chains, plus five repertoires with anomalous nucleotide sharing, were excluded from co-occurrence clustering. TCRdb took over this immuneACCESS table, retaining in-frame rearrangements with V and J assigned. Such tables are incomplete; in checked studies, under half of the missing clones stem from an unresolved V gene, and the remainder is unexplained. That table is the source of V, J and clone size, and D and trimming were worked out from the DNA. The sample includes about 170,000 clones, with around 84% observed a single time. The top ten constitute just over 2.5% of the sample.

The cohort comprised fewer than 700 healthy bone marrow donors. All cohort members were sampled while nominally healthy, although unrecorded immune exposures were likely present. The donor was CMV seropositive and belonged to the group of 250 to 300 seropositive cohort members. A peripheral blood sample was collected from each donor, and TCR beta sequencing was performed on peripheral blood mononuclear cells. Genomic DNA was extracted from the blood cell samples with the Qiagen DNeasy Blood Extraction Kit. Material: PBMCs. The clonotype was recovered from a man younger than 40 in good health and CMV-seropositive. The receptor chain draws on TRBV7-9 and TRBJ1-2; a tentative D match to TRBD1 spans 5 bases. The base sequence is TGTGCCAGCAGCCCACCAATCGGCAGGGCTAACTATGGCTACACCTTC. Translated, this is CASSPPIGRANYGYTF. The entire variable domain, with the stretches around the CDR3 drawn from the reference TRBV7-9 and TRBJ1-2 proteins, is DTGVSQNPRHKITKRGQNVTFRCDPISEHNRLYWYRQTLGQGPEFLTYFQNEAQLEKSRLLSDRFSAERPKGSFSTLEIQRTEQGDSAMYLCASSPPIGRANYGYTFGSGTRLTVV.